This TCR beta chain emerged from a study of blood T cell repertoires in COVID-19. Study information: Samples came from the United States, Italy and Spain, spanning acute and convalescent COVID-19. In each case, the material was cDNA or gDNA derived from T cells, B-cell-depleted T cells, or PBMCs.

V dropped 4 bases and J dropped 2; count of bases not matched to a gene: 5. Germline V gene data show CDR1 as SGHKS and CDR2 as YYEKEE (reference sequence). CDR3 length: 15 amino acids. Sequencing was performed with immunoSEQ multiplex PCR; in TCRdb, only in-frame clones are kept and a portion is missing. The sample lists approximately 150,000 clones, about 87% occurring once. Cohort allocation depended upon clinical history that participants reported. The TCR was taken from a man over 45 in a cohort exposed to, infected with or recovered from COVID-19 (not recorded which). Sample: PBMCs or T cells enriched from blood (not recorded which). The rearrangement joins TRBV5-5 to TRBJ2-2; 7 bases are shared with TRBD2. The CDR3 reads CASSGLADNTGELFF. In DNA form, the CDR3 reads TGTGCCAGCAGCGGCCTAGCGGATAACACCGGGGAGCTGTTTTTT.